This TCR beta chain comes out of a study of blood T cell repertoires in COVID-19. Produced via immunoSEQ multiplex PCR; TCRdb's table is partial and in-frame only. The data show about 44,000 clones, approximately 86% seen once. CDR3 size: 17 residues. Trimming cost V 1 base and J 5 bases, with 21 bases left between them. CDR1 is LGHDT and CDR2 is YNNKEL in the germline V gene (reference sequence). This sequence was found in an older woman with acute or convalescent COVID-19. Sequencing was carried out using peripheral blood. The chain is built from TRBV3-1 (or the pseudogene TRBV3-2) and TRBJ2-7, with a possible D match to TRBD1 (5 bases). The chain's CDR3 is CASSQAILAGRPNEQYF. The CDR3 DNA reads as TGTGCCAGCAGCCAAGCCATTCTGGCAGGGCGACCGAACGAGCAGTACTTC.